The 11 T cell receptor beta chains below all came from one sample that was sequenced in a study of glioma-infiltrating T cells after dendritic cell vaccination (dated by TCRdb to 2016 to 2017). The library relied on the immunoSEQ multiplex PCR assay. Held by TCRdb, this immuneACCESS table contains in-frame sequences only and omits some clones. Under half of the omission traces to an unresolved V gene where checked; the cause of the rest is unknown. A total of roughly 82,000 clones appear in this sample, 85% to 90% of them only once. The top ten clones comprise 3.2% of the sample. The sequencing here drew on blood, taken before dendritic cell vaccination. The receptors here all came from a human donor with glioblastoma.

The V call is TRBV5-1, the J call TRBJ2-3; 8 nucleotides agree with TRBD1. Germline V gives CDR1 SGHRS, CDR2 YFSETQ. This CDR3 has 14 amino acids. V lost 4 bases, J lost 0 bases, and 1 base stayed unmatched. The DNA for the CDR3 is TGCGCCAGCAGCAGGGACAGGAGCACAGATACGCAGTATTTT. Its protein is CASSRDRSTDTQYF.

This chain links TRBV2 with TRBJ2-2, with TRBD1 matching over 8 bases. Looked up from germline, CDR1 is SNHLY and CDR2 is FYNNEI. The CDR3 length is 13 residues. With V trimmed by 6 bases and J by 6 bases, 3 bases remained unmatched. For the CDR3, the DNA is TGTGCCAGCAGGACAGGGGAGGCCGGGGAGCTGTTTTTT. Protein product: CASRTGEAGELFF.

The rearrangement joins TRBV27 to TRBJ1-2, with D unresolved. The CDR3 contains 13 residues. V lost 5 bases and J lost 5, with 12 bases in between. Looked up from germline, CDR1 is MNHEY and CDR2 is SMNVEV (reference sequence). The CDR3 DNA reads TGTGCCAGCAGTACCCGAGCCTTGTATGGCTACACCTTC. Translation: CASSTRALYGYTF.

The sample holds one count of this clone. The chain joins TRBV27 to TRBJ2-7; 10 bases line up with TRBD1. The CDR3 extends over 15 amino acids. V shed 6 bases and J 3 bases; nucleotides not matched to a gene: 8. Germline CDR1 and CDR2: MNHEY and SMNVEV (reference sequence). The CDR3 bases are TGTGCCAGCAGGGAGGACGACAGGGGGCTCTACGAGCAGTACTTC. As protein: CASREDDRGLYEQYF.

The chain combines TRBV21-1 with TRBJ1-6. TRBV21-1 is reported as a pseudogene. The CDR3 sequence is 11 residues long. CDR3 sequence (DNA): TGTGCCAGCATCGAGGATTCACCCCTCCACTTT. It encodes CASIEDSPLHF.

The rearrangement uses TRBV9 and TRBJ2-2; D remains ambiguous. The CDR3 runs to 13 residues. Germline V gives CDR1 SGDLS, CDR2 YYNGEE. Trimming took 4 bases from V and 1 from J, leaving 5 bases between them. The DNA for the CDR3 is TGTGCCAGCAGCCTCAGGAACACCGGGGAGCTGTTTTTT. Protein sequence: CASSLRNTGELFF.

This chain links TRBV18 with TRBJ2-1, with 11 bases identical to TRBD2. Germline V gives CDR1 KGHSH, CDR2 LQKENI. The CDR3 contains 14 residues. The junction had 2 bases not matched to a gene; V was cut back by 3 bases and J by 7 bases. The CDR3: CASSPGLAANEQFF. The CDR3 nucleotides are TGTGCCAGCTCACCGGGACTAGCGGCAAATGAGCAGTTCTTC. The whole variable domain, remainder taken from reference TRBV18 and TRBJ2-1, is NAGVMQNPRHLVRRRGQEARLRCSPMKGHSHVYWYRQLPEEGLKFMVYLQKENIIDESGMPKERFSAEFPKEGPSILRIQQVVRGDSAAYFCASSPGLAANEQFFGPGTRLTVL.

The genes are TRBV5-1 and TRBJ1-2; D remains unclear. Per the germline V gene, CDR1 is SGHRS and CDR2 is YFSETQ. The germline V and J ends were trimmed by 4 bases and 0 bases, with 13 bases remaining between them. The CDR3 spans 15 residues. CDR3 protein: CASSPMGTSNYGYTF. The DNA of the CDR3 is TGCGCCAGCAGCCCCATGGGCACGTCTAACTATGGCTACACCTTC.

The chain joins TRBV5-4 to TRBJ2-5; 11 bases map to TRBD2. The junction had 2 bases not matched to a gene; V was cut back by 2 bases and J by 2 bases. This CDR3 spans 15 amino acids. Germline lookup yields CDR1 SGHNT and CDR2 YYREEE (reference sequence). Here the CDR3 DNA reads TGTGCCAGCAGCTTTAGCGGGGGGGAGCAAGAGACCCAGTACTTC. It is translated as CASSFSGGEQETQYF. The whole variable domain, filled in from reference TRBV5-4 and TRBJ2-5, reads ETGVTQSPTHLIKTRGQQVTLRCSSQSGHNTVSWYQQALGQGPQFIFQYYREEENGRGNFPPRFSGLQFPNYSSELNVNALELDDSALYLCASSFSGGEQETQYFGPGTRLLVL.

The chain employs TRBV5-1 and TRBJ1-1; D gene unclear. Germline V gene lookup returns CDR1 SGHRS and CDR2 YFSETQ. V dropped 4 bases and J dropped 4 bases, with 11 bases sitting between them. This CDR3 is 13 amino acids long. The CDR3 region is CASSSAEFTEAFF. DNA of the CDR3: TGCGCCAGCAGCAGCGCAGAGTTCACTGAAGCTTTCTTT.

Here the CDR3 DNA reads TGTGCCAGCAGTCAACAGGGGTATGGCTACACCTTC. Translated: CASSQQGYGYTF. The chain uses TRBV6-6 and TRBJ1-2, with 7 bases fitting TRBD1. CDR1 MNHNY and CDR2 SVGAGI come from the germline V gene (reference sequence). This CDR3 is built from 12 residues. The J segment lost 5 bases and the V segment lost 5 bases, leaving 2 bases of the junction unmatched.